The present T cell receptor beta chain was sequenced within a study of blood T cell repertoires in COVID-19. Study-level background: The United States, Italy and Spain were the sources of the acute and convalescent COVID-19 samples. Nucleic acid was either cDNA or gDNA, and it came from T cells, B-cell-depleted T cells, or PBMCs.

How the authors handled the data: The authors estimated nucleated cell counts from reference gene primer amplification. The assay was immunoSEQ multiplex PCR, and TCRdb's table has in-frame clones only and misses some. V, J and clone size reflect that table, while D and trimming were determined from the DNA. The sample gives about 180,000 clones, less than 90% of which show up once; under 25% is in the top ten. The CDR3 totals 13 residues. V trimming: 5 bases; J trimming: 6 bases; junction bases outside the gene matches: 4. CDR1 is SGHRS and CDR2 is YFSETQ in the germline V gene. Source material: peripheral blood. The clonotype comes from a man between 65 and 85 years old with active or convalescent COVID-19. The chain combines TRBV5-1 with TRBJ2-2; 7 nucleotides align to TRBD1. This chain's CDR3 is CASRPDRAGELFF. CDR3 coding DNA: TGCGCCAGCAGACCAGACAGGGCCGGGGAGCTGTTTTTT. Combining the CDR3 with reference TRBV5-1 and TRBJ2-2 gives the whole variable domain KAGVTQTPRYLIKTRGQQVTLSCSPISGHRSVSWYQQTPGQGLQFLFEYFSETQRNKGNFPGRFSGRQFSNSRSEMNVSTLELGDSALYLCASRPDRAGELFFGEGSRLTVL.